This TCR beta chain comes out of a study of blood T cell repertoires in COVID-19 (dated by TCRdb to the early 2020s). Broadly, across the study: Samples covering the acute and convalescent phases of COVID-19 were provided by collaborators in the United States, Italy and Spain. The prospective study material was composed of cDNA or gDNA derived from T cells, B-cell-depleted T cells, or PBMCs. The dataset comprised deeply sampled blood TCRbeta repertoires from subjects exposed to, actively infected with, or recovered from COVID-19. The repertoires were made available in a free public database intended to serve as a resource for research on the immune response to SARS-CoV-2. The samples were drawn from the first 160 participants of the ongoing ImmuneRACE study and from roughly 1,300 subjects provided by 6 global collaborators. Nearly every sample came with metadata listing a de-identified subject ID, COVID-19 status, age in years and sex. Where available, HLA class I and class II types were obtained from metadata supplied by the sample provider rather than from assay-based typing.

The collaborating institutions used their own protocols to collect whole blood in K2EDTA tubes. For TCRbeta analysis, collaborators shipped samples in one of three forms: frozen whole blood, isolated PBMCs, or DNA extracted from either of those sample types. V lost 4 bases and J lost 3 bases, and the count of bases not matched to a germline gene is 14. Measured from the cysteine to the phenylalanine, the CDR3 is 17 residues long. Just CDR3 DNA is preserved here, 51 bases in frame from base 1. The germline V gene yields SGHRS for CDR1 and YFSETQ for CDR2. This clone came up once. Its antigen target is currently unknown. Base qualities are missing; no much larger clone stands one base away. The immunoSEQ Assay, a bias-controlled multiplex PCR, was used to amplify TCRbeta CDR3 regions from genomic DNA. The published analysis was carried out like this. Nucleated cell counts per sample were estimated from amplification of reference gene primers within the assay. To quantify the absolute abundance of each unique TCRbeta CDR3 rearrangement, sequence reads were collapsed and filtered. For each sample, productive Simpson clonality was calculated by taking the square root of Simpson's diversity index across productive rearrangements. Sourced from immuneACCESS, this table was stored by TCRdb with only in-frame sequences that have V and J called. A share of the clones is absent; for the studies checked, an unresolved V gene accounts for under half, and the remainder has no known explanation. The DNA gave D and trimming, while V, J and clone size come from that table. The sample records 80,000 to 100,000 clones, 65% to 85% of which are singletons. The ten largest clones represent 4.4% of the sample.

General study outcomes and caveats: Clinical and demographic metadata were provided uncurated, with the amount varying by source and participant.

Sequencing was done on a sample of peripheral blood. The sequence came from a man in his sixties with acute or convalescent COVID-19. The chain uses TRBV5-1 and TRBJ2-3; a stretch of 7 junction bases matches TRBD2. The CDR3 sequence is CASSPRLAWEGTDTQYF. The nucleotide sequence is given as TGCGCCAGCAGCCCCCGACTAGCCTGGGAGGGTACAGATACGCAGTATTTT.